These 17 T cell receptor beta chains came from one sample sequenced in a study of CD8+ T cells in alopecia areata. RNA extraction was followed by reverse transcription into cDNA, which acted as the sequencing template. Profiling relied on immunoSEQ multiplex PCR, and the TCRdb table lists in-frame clones only, not all of them. The sample holds under 150,000 clones, about three fifths seen once. The sequencing sample was made of CD8+ T cells sorted from blood. These receptors all stem from a human donor in good health.

In its sample, this clone was seen a few times. The chain links TRBV7-2 to TRBJ2-7; D unclear. The CDR3 is 15 amino acids. Trimming removed 3 bases from V and 7 bases from J, with 19 bases in between. Germline V gives CDR1 SGHTA, CDR2 FQGNSA. The CDR3 loop reads CASSFNLPGQREQYF. CDR3 nucleotides: TGTGCCAGCAGCTTCAACCTACCTGGCCAGAGGGAGCAGTACTTC.

The genes are TRBV23-1 and TRBJ2-5, with 7 bases that match TRBD1. TRBV23-1 is designated an ORF whose function remains uncertain. V shed 7 bases and J 1 base; nucleotides not matched to a gene: 6. The CDR3 contains 14 residues. The CDR3 bases are TGCGCCAGCACCACCCGGGACAGCCAAGAGACCCAGTACTTC. This encodes CASTTRDSQETQYF.

This clone was found many times. The chain links TRBV28 to TRBJ2-2; the D gene is possibly TRBD2 (5 bases). The germline CDR1 and CDR2 sequences are MDHEN and SYDVKM. This CDR3 region has 12 residues. The germline V and J ends were trimmed by 8 bases and 7 bases, with 11 bases remaining between them. The CDR3 sequence: CASWGVDGELFF. For the CDR3, the DNA is TGTGCCAGCTGGGGAGTAGACGGGGAGCTGTTTTTT.

The chain carries TRBV10-2 and TRBJ2-5, with D possibly being TRBD2 (6 bases). V shed 11 bases and J shed 5 bases, with 24 bases lying between them. The germline CDR1 and CDR2 sequences are WSHSY and SAAADI. The CDR3 length is 15 residues. The CDR3: CASSEIRVGGETQYF. CDR3 DNA sequence: TGCGCCTCCAGCGAAATAAGGGTCGGAGGGGAGACCCAGTACTTC.

The chain combines TRBV13 with TRBJ1-1, with 8 positions matching TRBD1. Losses at the gene ends were 5 bases for V and 5 bases for J; bases not matched to a gene: 4. The CDR3 sequence is 13 residues long. Germline-derived CDR1 and CDR2 are PRHDT and FYEKMQ (reference sequence). In DNA form, the CDR3 reads TGTGCCAGCAGCCCCGGGACAGGAACTGAAGCTTTCTTT. Its protein product is CASSPGTGTEAFF. The full variable domain, rest sourced from reference TRBV13 and TRBJ1-1, is AAGVIQSPRHLIKEKRETATLKCYPIPRHDTVYWYQQGPGQDPQFLISFYEKMQSDKGSIPDRFSAQQFSDYHSELNMSSLELGDSALYFCASSPGTGTEAFFGQGTRLTVV.

This clone was counted only a few times. The chain uses TRBV18 and TRBJ2-1; tentatively, D is TRBD1 or TRBD2 (6 bases each). V lost 3 bases and J 2 bases, leaving 14 bases between the germline ends. The germline V gene has CDR1 KGHSH and CDR2 LQKENI. CDR3 size: 16 residues. Here the CDR3 reads CASSPPWGATYNEQFF. The CDR3 DNA follows: TGTGCCAGCTCACCTCCCTGGGGGGCTACCTACAATGAGCAGTTCTTC.

This chain connects TRBV5-6 to TRBJ2-7; 7 nucleotides line up with TRBD2. The length of the CDR3 is 13 residues. Germline V gene sequence: CDR1 SGHDT, CDR2 YYEEEE. Unmatched junction bases numbered 1, after V lost 1 base and J lost 3 bases. CDR3 sequence reads: CASSLTSVYEQYF. The CDR3 bases are TGTGCCAGCAGCTTGACTAGCGTCTACGAGCAGTACTTC.

V gene TRBV2 combines with J gene TRBJ2-1, with D possibly called TRBD1 or TRBD2 (5 bases each). From germline, CDR1 is SNHLY and CDR2 FYNNEI. This CDR3 has 15 residues. The ends were cut back, 6 bases at V and 3 bases at J, with 15 bases in the middle. CDR3 sequence (DNA): TGTGCCAGCAGGAGGGACGGTTCGAGCTACAATGAGCAGTTCTTC. It translates to CASRRDGSSYNEQFF.

The chain links TRBV10-3 to TRBJ2-3; D unresolved. The CDR3 sequence is 14 residues long. Trimming pared 0 bases from V and 2 bases from J, leaving 6 bases between. Germline loops: CDR1 ENHRY, CDR2 SYGVKD. The CDR3 sequence is CAISESGPTDTQYF. As DNA, the CDR3 is TGTGCCATCAGTGAGTCTGGCCCCACAGATACGCAGTATTTT.

V is TRBV2 and J is TRBJ1-5; perhaps TRBD1 as D (5 bases). The CDR3 contains 14 residues. V was clipped by 7 bases and J by 4 bases, with 14 bases between them. Germline-derived CDR1 and CDR2 are SNHLY and FYNNEI. CDR3 sequence reads: CASKGEARNQPQHF. The CDR3 DNA follows: TGTGCCAGCAAAGGGGAGGCTAGGAATCAGCCCCAGCATTTT.

The V call is TRBV25-1, the J call TRBJ1-2; TRBD1 aligns across 7 bases. This CDR3 region has 14 residues. After removal of 4 bases from V and 4 bases from J, the junction contained 6 bases not matched to a gene. The germline CDR1 and CDR2 sequences are MGHDK and SYGVNS. CDR3 in amino acids: CASSVGGGRYGYTF. As DNA, the CDR3 is TGTGCCAGCAGTGTAGGGGGCGGCCGCTATGGCTACACCTTC.

This clone showed up just a few times. The CDR3 region is CSVEDGPGQHYEQYF. DNA of the CDR3: TGCAGCGTTGAAGATGGACCGGGACAGCACTACGAGCAGTACTTC. The chain uses TRBV29-1 and TRBJ2-7; TRBD1 aligns across 7 bases. J lost 3 bases, V lost 0 bases, and 8 bases had no gene match. The CDR3 has 15 amino acids. Germline CDR1 and CDR2: SQVTM and ANQGSEA.

This clone was observed a few times. CDR3 region: CASAGATQYF. In nucleotides, the CDR3 is TGTGCCTCAGCGGGAGCTACGCAGTATTTT. V gene TRBV7-9 combines with J gene TRBJ2-3, with TRBD2 matching over 8 bases. Unmatched junction bases numbered 3, after V lost 11 bases and J lost 8 bases. The CDR3 is made up of 10 amino acids. Looked up from germline, CDR1 is SEHNR and CDR2 is FQNEAQ (reference sequence).

In its sample, this clone was seen many times. V and J are TRBV6-1 and TRBJ2-5, with 10 bases that match TRBD2. This CDR3 contains 15 residues. V dropped 2 bases and J dropped 1; count of bases not matched to a gene: 1. Germline assignment: CDR1 MNHNS and CDR2 SASEGT. CDR3 bases: TGTGCCAGCAGTGAACTAGCGGGGGCCCAAGAGACCCAGTACTTC. Protein: CASSELAGAQETQYF.

This clone came up once. This chain joins TRBV4-1 and TRBJ2-7, with TRBD1 as a possible D gene (5 bases). Per the germline V gene, CDR1 is MGHRA and CDR2 is YSYEKL. The CDR3 spans 15 residues. V lost 1 base to trimming and J lost 3 bases, with 13 bases between them. Here the CDR3 DNA reads TGCGCCAGCAGCCAAGTGGCAGGGTTGGGCTACGAGCAGTACTTC. It yields the protein CASSQVAGLGYEQYF.

V usage is TRBV29-1 and J usage is TRBJ1-4; the D is unclear. The CDR3 is 11 amino acids. V lost 6 bases to trimming and J lost 7 bases, with 9 bases between them. Germline V gene lookup returns CDR1 SQVTM and CDR2 ANQGSEA. The DNA of the CDR3 is TGCAGCGTCGTATTAGGTGAAAAACTGTTTTTT. Protein: CSVVLGEKLFF. Full variable domain (remainder filled in from reference TRBV29-1 and TRBJ1-4): SAVISQKPSRDICQRGTSLTIQCQVDSQVTMMFWYRQQPGQSLTLIATANQGSEATYESGFVIDKFPISRPNLTFSTLTVSNMSPEDSSIYLCSVVLGEKLFFGSGTQLSVL.

This clone was counted a few times. The genes are TRBV6-5 and TRBJ2-3; TRBD2 might be the D (5 bases). The CDR3 sequence is 15 residues long. Trimming shortened V by 7 bases and J by 1 base, and 15 bases separated the two germline ends. From germline, CDR1 is MNHEY and CDR2 SVGAGI. This chain's CDR3 is CASTITVRGTDTQYF. For the CDR3, the DNA is TGTGCCAGCACCATAACCGTGAGGGGCACAGATACGCAGTATTTT.